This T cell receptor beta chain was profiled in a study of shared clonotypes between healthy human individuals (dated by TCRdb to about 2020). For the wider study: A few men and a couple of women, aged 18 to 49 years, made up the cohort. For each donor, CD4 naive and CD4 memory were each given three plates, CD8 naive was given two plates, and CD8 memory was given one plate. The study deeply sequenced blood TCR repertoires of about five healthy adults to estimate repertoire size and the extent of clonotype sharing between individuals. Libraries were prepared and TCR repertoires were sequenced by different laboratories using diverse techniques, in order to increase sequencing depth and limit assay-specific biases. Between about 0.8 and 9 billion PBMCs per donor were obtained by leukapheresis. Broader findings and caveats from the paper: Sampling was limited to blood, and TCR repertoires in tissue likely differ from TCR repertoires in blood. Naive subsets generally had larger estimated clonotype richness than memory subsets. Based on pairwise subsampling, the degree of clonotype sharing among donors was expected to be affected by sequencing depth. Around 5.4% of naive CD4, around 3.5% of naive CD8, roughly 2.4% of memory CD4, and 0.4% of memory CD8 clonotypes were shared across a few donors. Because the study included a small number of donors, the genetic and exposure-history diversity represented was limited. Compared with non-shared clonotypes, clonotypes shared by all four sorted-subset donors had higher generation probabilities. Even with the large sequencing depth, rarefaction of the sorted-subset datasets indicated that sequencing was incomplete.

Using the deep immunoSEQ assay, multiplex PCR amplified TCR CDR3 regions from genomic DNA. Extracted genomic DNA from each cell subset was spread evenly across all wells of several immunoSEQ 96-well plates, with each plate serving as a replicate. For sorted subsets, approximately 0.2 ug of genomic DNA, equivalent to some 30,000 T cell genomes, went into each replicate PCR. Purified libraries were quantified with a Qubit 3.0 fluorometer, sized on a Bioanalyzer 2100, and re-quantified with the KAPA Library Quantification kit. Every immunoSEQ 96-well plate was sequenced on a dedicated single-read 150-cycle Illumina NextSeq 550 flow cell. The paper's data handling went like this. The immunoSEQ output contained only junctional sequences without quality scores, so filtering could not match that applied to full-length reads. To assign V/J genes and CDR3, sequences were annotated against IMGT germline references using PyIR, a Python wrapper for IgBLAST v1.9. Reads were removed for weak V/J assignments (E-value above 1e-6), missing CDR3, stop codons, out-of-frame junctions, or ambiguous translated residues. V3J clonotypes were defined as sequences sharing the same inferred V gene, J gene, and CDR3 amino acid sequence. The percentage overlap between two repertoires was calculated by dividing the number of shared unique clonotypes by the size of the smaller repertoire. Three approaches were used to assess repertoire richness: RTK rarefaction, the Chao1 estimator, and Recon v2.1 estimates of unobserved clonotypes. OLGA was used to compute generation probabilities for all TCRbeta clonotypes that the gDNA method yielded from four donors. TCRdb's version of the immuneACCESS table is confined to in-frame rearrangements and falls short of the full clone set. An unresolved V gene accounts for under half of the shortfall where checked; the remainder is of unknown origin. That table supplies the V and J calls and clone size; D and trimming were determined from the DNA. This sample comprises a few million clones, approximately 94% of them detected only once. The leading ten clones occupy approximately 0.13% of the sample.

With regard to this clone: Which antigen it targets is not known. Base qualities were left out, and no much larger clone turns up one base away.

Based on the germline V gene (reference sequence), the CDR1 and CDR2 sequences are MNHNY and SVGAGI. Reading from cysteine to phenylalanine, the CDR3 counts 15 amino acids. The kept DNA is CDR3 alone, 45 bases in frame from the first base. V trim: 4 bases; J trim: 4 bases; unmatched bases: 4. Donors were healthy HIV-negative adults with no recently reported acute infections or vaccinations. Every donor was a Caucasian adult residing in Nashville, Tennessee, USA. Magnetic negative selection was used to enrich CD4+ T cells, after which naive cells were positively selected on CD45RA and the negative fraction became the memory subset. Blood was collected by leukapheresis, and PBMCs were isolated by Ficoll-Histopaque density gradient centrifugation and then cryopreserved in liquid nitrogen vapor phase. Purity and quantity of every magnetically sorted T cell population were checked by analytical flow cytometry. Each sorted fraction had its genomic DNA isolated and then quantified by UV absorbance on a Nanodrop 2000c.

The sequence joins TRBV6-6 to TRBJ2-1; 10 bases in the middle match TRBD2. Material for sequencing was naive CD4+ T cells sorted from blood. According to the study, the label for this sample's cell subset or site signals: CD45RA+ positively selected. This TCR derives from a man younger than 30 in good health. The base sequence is TGTGCCAGCAGTTTTGTAGCGGGGGGATACAATGAGCAGTTCTTC. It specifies CASSFVAGGYNEQFF.